This is a list of T cell receptor beta chains from one sample in a study of PD-1 blockade in mismatch repair-deficient tumors. The assay was immunoSEQ multiplex PCR, and TCRdb's table has in-frame clones only and misses some. The sample has about 63,000 clones; around 88% are singletons. The sample consisted of peripheral blood, taken 52 weeks after starting pembrolizumab. These receptors all come from an adult with mismatch repair-deficient cancer. The CDR3 runs from the conserved cysteine through the conserved F or W. Each record gives: D gene, V gene, CDR3 protein. A D gene is named only where the DNA matches it firmly.

-,TRBV9,CASSVSLMETQYF
-,TRBV6-5,CASRPDDESYEQYF
-,TRBV30,CAWRARGSSYEQYF
-,TRBV19,CASSMDSPYGYTF
-,TRBV27,CASSFGWGVTDTQYF
TRBD2,TRBV11-3,CASSPRRLAEQKETQYF
-,TRBV27,CASSSGSYGYTF
TRBD1,TRBV11-3,CASSLGQTPYEQYF
-,TRBV30,CAWSVHRINEQFF
-,TRBV11-2,CASSLAQALHTQYF
-,TRBV6-1,CASSPGQHYGYTF
-,TRBV7-7,CASSAEGLSHEQYF
-,TRBV5-6,CASSSGPSYEQYF
-,TRBV4-1,CASSTRRDSYNEQFF
TRBD1,TRBV5-6,CASSLRIRGPDTQYF
-,TRBV15,CATSRDLYSTEETQYF
-,TRBV4-2,CASSQDGTHNQPQHF
TRBD1,TRBV19,CASSYRGNEQYF
TRBD2,TRBV19,CASSTVSGRRGLGNIQYF
TRBD1,TRBV18,CASSPRQGQETQYF
-,TRBV28,CASNLNSRSYEQYF
TRBD2,TRBV10-3,CAISDPRTSGSTTGELFF
TRBD1,TRBV5-4,CASSSTGGRDTQYF
TRBD1,TRBV6-5,CASSYDRGNEQFF
TRBD2,TRBV9,CASSVVLAAPSYEQYF
-,TRBV4-3,CASSQERLGEKLFF
TRBD1,TRBV2,CASSTFRDRTTDTQYF
-,TRBV18,CASSPGIYEQYF
-,TRBV5-6,CASSPAIWNEQFF
-,TRBV4-1,CASSQAGRDYEQYF
TRBD2,TRBV7-9,CASSRDGTSQRETQYF
-,TRBV28,CASSSPQGHNSPLHF
TRBD2,TRBV7-9,CASSARVASGSMDTGELFF
-,TRBV7-8,CASSLGQDSYEQYF
TRBD2,TRBV13,CASSVTSGMYNEQFF
TRBD2,TRBV19,CASSTSGRGETQYF
-,TRBV5-6,CASSSPVGALLTYEQYF
TRBD1,TRBV10-3,CAISDPLVAGGKDEQFF
-,TRBV11-3,CASSLGPNYEQYF
-,TRBV29-1,CSVAGEDGYTF
-,TRBV13,CASSTGIDEQFF
-,TRBV13,CASSPPRSYEQYF
TRBD2,TRBV5-1,CASSLRAGGGHEQFF
-,TRBV4-2,CASSQEPGNNEQFF
TRBD1,TRBV7-9,CASSLEGTGVSGNTIYF
-,TRBV18,CASSPQETQYF
-,TRBV2,CASSTRENQPQHF
-,TRBV13,CASSERNPDTQYF
-,TRBV11-2,CASSSPTGRVDTQYF
-,TRBV30,CAWRGVRGNPTDTQYF
-,TRBV6-5,CASRGGPDEKLFF
TRBD2,TRBV27,CASSLSKGLAGAYEQYF
TRBD2,TRBV23-1,CASSQSNGTRKKLGSYEQYF
TRBD2,TRBV7-6,CASSLEPSGTYEQYF
TRBD1,TRBV30,CAWGPGTVSRSRGYTF